Below are 8 T cell receptor beta chains sequenced from a single sample in a study of Ad26.COV2.S vaccination and SARS-CoV-2 variants. The treatment was: about 20 received Ad26.COV2.S at low or high dose, single or two shots; a few received placebo; per-sample allocation not given. Each sample was drawn 63 days after the first injection (of vaccine or placebo). Method: immunoSEQ multiplex PCR; TCRdb's copy keeps in-frame clones and lacks some. The table has under 550,000 clones, 90% seen once. The source was peripheral blood, collected in a trial of Ad26.COV2.S vaccine versus placebo. These receptors all come from a person aged 18 to 59 who received the Ad26.COV2.S COVID-19 vaccine or a placebo.

The chain is built from TRBV7-9 and TRBJ1-6; the D gene is possibly TRBD1 (5 bases). Germline V CDR1 and CDR2: SEHNR, FQNEAQ (reference sequence). V lost 1 base and J 11 bases, leaving 9 bases between the germline ends. The CDR3 is 13 amino acids. The CDR3 nucleotides are TGTGCCAGCAGCTTAGGGGGCAGTACACCCCTCCACTTT. Its protein product is CASSLGGSTPLHF.

V is TRBV7-2 and J is TRBJ2-7; perhaps TRBD2 as D (6 bases). There are 13 residues in the CDR3. Germline CDR1 is SGHTA and CDR2 is FQGNSA. The germline V and J ends were trimmed by 5 bases and 7 bases, with 15 bases remaining between them. CDR3 bases: TGTGCCAGCAGCGGGGACTGGGAATGGGAGCAGTACTTC. It codes for CASSGDWEWEQYF.

V is TRBV14 and J is TRBJ1-1, with D unclear. CDR1 SGHDN and CDR2 FVKESK come from the germline V gene. Trimming took 0 bases from V and 1 from J, leaving 15 bases between them. The CDR3 spans 17 residues. CDR3 sequence reads: CASSQDFGRIGNTEAFF. The CDR3 DNA is TGTGCCAGCAGCCAAGACTTTGGACGGATCGGGAACACTGAAGCTTTCTTT.

The rearrangement uses TRBV6-5 and TRBJ2-5, with 8 bases lining up with TRBD2. Trimming removed 3 bases from V and 5 bases from J; junction bases left unmatched: 5. Germline V gives CDR1 MNHEY, CDR2 SVGAGI. This CDR3 spans 14 amino acids. CDR3 sequence (DNA): TGTGCCAGCAGTTATTCGGCTAGCGGGGAGACCCAGTACTTC. Protein sequence: CASSYSASGETQYF.

The chain combines TRBV5-4 with TRBJ2-7, with 7 positions matching TRBD2. Germline-derived CDR1 and CDR2 are SGHNT and YYREEE (reference sequence). V was clipped by 3 bases and J by 2 bases; unmatched bases: 8. CDR3 length: 15 residues. CDR3 sequence reads: CASSSSSGVPYEQYF. CDR3 DNA: TGTGCCAGCAGCTCTTCAAGCGGGGTCCCCTACGAGCAGTACTTC.

V usage is TRBV19 and J usage is TRBJ2-7; 9 bases line up with TRBD1. The V segment lost 9 bases and the J segment 0 bases; nucleotides outside the gene matches: 3. In germline, CDR1 is LNHDA, CDR2 SQIVND (reference sequence). There are 13 residues in the CDR3. For the CDR3, the DNA is TGTGCCAGCTCGGACAGGGGCTCCTACGAGCAGTACTTC. This encodes CASSDRGSYEQYF. Full variable domain (rest looked up from reference TRBV19 and TRBJ2-7): DGGITQSPKYLFRKEGQNVTLSCEQNLNHDAMYWYRQDPGQGLRLIYYSQIVNDFQKGDIAEGYSVSREKKESFPLTVTSAQKNPTAFYLCASSDRGSYEQYFGPGTRLTVT.

This chain connects TRBV28 to TRBJ1-5; perhaps TRBD1 as D (5 bases). V was pared by 7 bases and J by 0 bases, with 10 bases between. The CDR3 consists of 14 residues. In germline, CDR1 is MDHEN, CDR2 SYDVKM. CDR3 nucleotide sequence: TGTGCCAGCATCCCGGGGGGTAGCAATCAGCCCCAGCATTTT. Protein: CASIPGGSNQPQHF.

The gene calls are TRBV10-3 and TRBJ2-5; weak D call: TRBD1 (5 bases). The germline V gene has CDR1 ENHRY and CDR2 SYGVKD. The germline V and J ends were trimmed by 6 bases and 5 bases, with 13 bases remaining between them. The CDR3 consists of 13 residues. CDR3 DNA: TGTGCCATCAGCCTACAGGCCCGCGAGACCCAGTACTTC. Amino acids: CAISLQARETQYF.